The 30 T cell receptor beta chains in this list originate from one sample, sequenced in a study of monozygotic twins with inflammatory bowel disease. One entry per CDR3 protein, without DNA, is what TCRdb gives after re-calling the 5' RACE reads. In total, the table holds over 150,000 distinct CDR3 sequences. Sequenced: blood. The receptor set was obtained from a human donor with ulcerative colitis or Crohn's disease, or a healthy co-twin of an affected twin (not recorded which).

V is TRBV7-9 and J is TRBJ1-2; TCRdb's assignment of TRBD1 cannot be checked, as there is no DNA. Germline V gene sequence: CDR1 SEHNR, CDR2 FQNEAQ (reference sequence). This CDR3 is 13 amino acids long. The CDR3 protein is CASSTPVGTGYTF.

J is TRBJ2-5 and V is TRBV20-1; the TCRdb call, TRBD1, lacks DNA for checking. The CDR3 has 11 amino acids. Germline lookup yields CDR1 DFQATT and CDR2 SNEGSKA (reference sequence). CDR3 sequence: CSASGTETQYF.

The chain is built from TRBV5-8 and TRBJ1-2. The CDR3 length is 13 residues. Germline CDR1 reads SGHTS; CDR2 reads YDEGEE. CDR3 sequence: CASSLEDTVAYTF.

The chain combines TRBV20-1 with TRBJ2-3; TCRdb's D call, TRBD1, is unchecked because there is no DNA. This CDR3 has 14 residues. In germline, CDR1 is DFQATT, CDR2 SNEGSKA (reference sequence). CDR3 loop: CSAKDRGGTDTQYF.

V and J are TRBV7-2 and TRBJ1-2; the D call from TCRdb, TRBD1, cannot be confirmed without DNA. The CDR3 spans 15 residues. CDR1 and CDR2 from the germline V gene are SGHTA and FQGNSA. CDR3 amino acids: CASSLEGGANYGYTF.

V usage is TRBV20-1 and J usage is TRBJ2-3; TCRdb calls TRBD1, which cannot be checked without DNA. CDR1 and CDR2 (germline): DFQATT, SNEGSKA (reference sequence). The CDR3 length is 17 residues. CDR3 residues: CSARDTGAGRPPDTQYF.

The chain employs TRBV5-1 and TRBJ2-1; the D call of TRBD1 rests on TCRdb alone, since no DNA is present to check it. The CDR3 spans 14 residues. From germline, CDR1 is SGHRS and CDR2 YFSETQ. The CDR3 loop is CASSFSQGSNEQFF.

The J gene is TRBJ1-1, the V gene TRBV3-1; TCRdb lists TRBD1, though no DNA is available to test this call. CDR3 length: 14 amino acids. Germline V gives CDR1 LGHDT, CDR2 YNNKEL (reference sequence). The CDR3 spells CASSLTGGHTEAFF.

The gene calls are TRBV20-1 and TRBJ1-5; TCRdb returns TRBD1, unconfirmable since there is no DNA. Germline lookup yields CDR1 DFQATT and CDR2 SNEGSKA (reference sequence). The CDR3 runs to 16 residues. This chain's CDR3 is CSAREKNQGNNQPQHF.

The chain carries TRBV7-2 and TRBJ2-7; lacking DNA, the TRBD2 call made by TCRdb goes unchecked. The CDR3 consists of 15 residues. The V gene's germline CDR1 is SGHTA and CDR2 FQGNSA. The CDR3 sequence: CASSTPVRAPYEQYF.

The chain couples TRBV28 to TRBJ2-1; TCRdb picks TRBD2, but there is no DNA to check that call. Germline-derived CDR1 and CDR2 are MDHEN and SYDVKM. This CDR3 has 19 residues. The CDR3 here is CASSLYPGWREGSYNEQFF.

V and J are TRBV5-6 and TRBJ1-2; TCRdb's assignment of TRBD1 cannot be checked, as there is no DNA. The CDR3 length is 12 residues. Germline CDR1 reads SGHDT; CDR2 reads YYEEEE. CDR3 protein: CASTEGGDGYTF.

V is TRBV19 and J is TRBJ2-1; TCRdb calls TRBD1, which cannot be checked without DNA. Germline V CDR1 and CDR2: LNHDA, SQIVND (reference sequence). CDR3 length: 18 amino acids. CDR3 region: CASSTFSLGELRVNEQFF.

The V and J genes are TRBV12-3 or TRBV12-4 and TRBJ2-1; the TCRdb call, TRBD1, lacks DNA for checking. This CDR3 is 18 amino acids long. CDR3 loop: CASKRRRGGFLPDNEQFF.

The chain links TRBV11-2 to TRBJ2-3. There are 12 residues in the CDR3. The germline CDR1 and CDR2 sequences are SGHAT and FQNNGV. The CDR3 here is CASSFRRDTQYF.

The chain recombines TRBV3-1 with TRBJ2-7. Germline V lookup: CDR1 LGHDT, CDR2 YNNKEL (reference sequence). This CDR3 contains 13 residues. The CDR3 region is CASSQETYYEQYF.

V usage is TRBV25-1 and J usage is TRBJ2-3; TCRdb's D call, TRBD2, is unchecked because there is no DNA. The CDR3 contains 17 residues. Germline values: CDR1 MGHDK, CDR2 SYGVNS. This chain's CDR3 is CASGQFDGGAGTDTQYF.

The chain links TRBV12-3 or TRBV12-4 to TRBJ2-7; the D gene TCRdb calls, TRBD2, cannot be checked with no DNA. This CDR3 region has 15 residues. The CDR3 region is CASSFGEREFSEQYF.

CDR3 protein: CASSLQRGSYEQYF. The chain employs TRBV28 and TRBJ2-7. Germline V gene lookup returns CDR1 MDHEN and CDR2 SYDVKM. This CDR3 region has 14 residues. The whole variable domain, remainder taken from reference TRBV28 and TRBJ2-7, is DVKVTQSSRYLVKRTGEKVFLECVQDMDHENMFWYRQDPGLGLRLIYFSYDVKMKEKGDIPEGYSVSREKKERFSLILESASTNQTSMYLCASSLQRGSYEQYFGPGTRLTVT.

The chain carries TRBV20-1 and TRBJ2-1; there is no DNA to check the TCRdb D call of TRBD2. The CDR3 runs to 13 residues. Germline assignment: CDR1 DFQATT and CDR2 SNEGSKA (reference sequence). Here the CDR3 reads CSAKRGSYNEQFF.

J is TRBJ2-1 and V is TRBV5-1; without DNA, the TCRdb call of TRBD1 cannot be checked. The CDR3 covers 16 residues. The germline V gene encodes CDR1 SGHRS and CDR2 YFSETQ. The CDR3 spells CASSWGQEDSYNEQFF.

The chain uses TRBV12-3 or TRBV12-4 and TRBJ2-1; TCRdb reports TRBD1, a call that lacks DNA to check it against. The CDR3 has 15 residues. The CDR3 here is CASSLGTGKYNEQFF.

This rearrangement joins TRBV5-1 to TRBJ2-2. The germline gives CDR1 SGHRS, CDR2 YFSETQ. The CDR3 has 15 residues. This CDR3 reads CASSLVRGSGGELFF.

CDR3 in amino acids: CASSLLGSGSLNEQFF. The V call is TRBV7-8, the J call TRBJ2-1; the D call from TCRdb, TRBD2, cannot be confirmed without DNA. This CDR3 region has 16 residues. Germline CDR1 SGHVS, CDR2 FQNEAQ.

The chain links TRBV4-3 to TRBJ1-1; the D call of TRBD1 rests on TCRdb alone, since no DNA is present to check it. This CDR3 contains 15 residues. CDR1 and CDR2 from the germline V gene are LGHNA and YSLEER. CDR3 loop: CASSQLTGGGTEAFF.

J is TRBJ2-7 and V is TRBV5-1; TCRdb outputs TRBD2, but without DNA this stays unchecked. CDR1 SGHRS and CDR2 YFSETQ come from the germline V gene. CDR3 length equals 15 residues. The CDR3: CASSLNGRETHEQYF.

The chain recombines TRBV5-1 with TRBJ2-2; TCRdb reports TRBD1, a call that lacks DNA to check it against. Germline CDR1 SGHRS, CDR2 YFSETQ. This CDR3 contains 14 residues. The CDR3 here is CASSSGMGTGELFF.

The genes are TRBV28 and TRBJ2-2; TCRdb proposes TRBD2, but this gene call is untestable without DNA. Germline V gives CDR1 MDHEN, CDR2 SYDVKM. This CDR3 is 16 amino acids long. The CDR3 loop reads CASRGGSGEHTGELFF.

Here the CDR3 reads CASSYSWGSGIQYF. This chain links TRBV6-5 with TRBJ2-4; lacking DNA, the TRBD1 call made by TCRdb goes unchecked. CDR1 is MNHEY, CDR2 SVGAGI, per germline. The CDR3 consists of 14 residues.

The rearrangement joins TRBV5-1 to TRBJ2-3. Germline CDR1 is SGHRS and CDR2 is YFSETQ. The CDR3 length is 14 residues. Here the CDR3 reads CASSSRPDTDTQYF. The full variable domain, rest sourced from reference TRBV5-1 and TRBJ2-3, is KAGVTQTPRYLIKTRGQQVTLSCSPISGHRSVSWYQQTPGQGLQFLFEYFSETQRNKGNFPGRFSGRQFSNSRSEMNVSTLELGDSALYLCASSSRPDTDTQYFGPGTRLTVL.